Below are 22 T cell receptor beta chains sequenced from a single sample in a study of T-cell memory formation after mild COVID-19. TCRdb reanalysed the 5' RACE reads using MiXCR and keeps one entry per CDR3 protein. The table shows about half a million distinct CDR3 sequences, with around a sixth occurring only once. Source material: PBMCs or a T cell subset sorted from them (not recorded which). The receptors originated from an adult woman who had mild COVID-19 (a few samples of this study predate the infection). Cell type and time point are not known.

The gene calls are TRBV7-2 and TRBJ2-1, with 15 bases that match TRBD2. Germline assignment: CDR1 SGHTA and CDR2 FQGNSA. CDR3 length: 15 amino acids. Trimming took 7 bases from V and 4 from J; bases not matched to a gene: 2. Written as DNA, the CDR3 is TGTGCCAGCATCGGGACTAGCGGGGGGTACAATGAGCAGTTCTTC. Translating it yields CASIGTSGGYNEQFF. The full variable domain, its missing parts supplied by reference TRBV7-2 and TRBJ2-1, is GAGVSQSPSNKVTEKGKDVELRCDPISGHTALYWYRQSLGQGLEFLIYFQGNSAPDKSGLPSDRFSAERTGGSVSTLTIQRTQQEDSAVYLCASIGTSGGYNEQFFGPGTRLTVL.

The chain uses TRBV2 and TRBJ2-7; TRBD2 aligns across 10 bases. This CDR3 region has 14 residues. The trim removed 4 bases at V and 6 bases at J, leaving 6 bases unmatched. Germline-derived CDR1 and CDR2 are SNHLY and FYNNEI. In DNA, the CDR3 is TGTGCCAGCAGTGCTAGCGGGAGAGCAGTCGAGCAGTACTTC. It encodes CASSASGRAVEQYF. The full variable domain, its missing parts supplied by reference TRBV2 and TRBJ2-7, is EPEVTQTPSHQVTQMGQEVILRCVPISNHLYFYWYRQILGQKVEFLVSFYNNEISEKSEIFDDQFSVERPDGSNFTLKIRSTKLEDSAMYFCASSASGRAVEQYFGPGTRLTVT.

This clonotype was seen only a few times. The chain uses TRBV4-2 and TRBJ2-7; D possibly matches TRBD1 or TRBD2 (5 bases each). The germline V gene encodes CDR1 LGHNA and CDR2 YNFKEQ. This CDR3 comprises 15 residues. Trimming stripped 4 bases from V and 3 bases from J, with 16 bases between. The CDR3 loop is CASSPSGTPNYEQYF. The CDR3 nucleotides are TGTGCCAGCAGCCCATCCGGGACCCCGAACTACGAGCAGTACTTC.

The V gene is TRBV7-2, the J gene TRBJ2-1, with 11 nucleotides matching TRBD1. Germline CDR1 and CDR2: SGHTA and FQGNSA. This CDR3 contains 15 residues. Unmatched junction bases numbered 3, after V lost 2 bases and J lost 6 bases. In nucleotides, the CDR3 is TGTGCCAGCAGCTTACGGACAGGGGGCCGCAATGAGCAGTTCTTC. This sequence encodes CASSLRTGGRNEQFF.

The genes are TRBV20-1 and TRBJ2-7, with TRBD1 matching over 7 bases. Trimming at V came to 0 bases and at J to 7 bases, leaving 15 bases not matched to a gene. Germline V lookup: CDR1 DFQATT, CDR2 SNEGSKA (reference sequence). The length of the CDR3 is 16 residues. Here the CDR3 reads CSARDRAGTVMWEQYF. The CDR3 DNA reads TGCAGTGCTAGAGATCGGGCAGGGACAGTAATGTGGGAGCAGTACTTC.

This clonotype was seen a handful of times. The V gene is TRBV9, the J gene TRBJ1-1, with D unclear. Deletions cut 0 bases from V and 0 bases from J, with 6 bases between. CDR1 and CDR2 from the germline V gene are SGDLS and YYNGEE. This CDR3 contains 14 residues. The CDR3 nucleotides read TGTGCCAGCAGCGTAGATAATCTGAACACTGAAGCTTTCTTT. As protein: CASSVDNLNTEAFF.

On this clonotype itself: The junction does not match germline at one end; this may be a read error. This chain uses TRBV7-7 with TRBJ2-3; D may be TRBD1 (6 bases). CDR1 is SSHAT and CDR2 is FNYEAQ in the germline V gene (reference sequence). The CDR3 extends over 15 amino acids. In DNA form, the CDR3 reads TGTGCTAGCAGCCTCAAGGCAGGGGATGGAGATACGCAGTATTTT. This sequence encodes CASSLKAGDGDTQYF.

The table lists this clonotype with a few counts. J is TRBJ2-1 and V is TRBV28; unclear D gene. CDR1 is MDHEN, CDR2 SYDVKM, per germline. The CDR3 extends over 11 amino acids. V shed 7 bases and J shed 4 bases, with 5 bases lying between them. The CDR3 coding sequence is TGTGCCAGCACAGGTTACAATGAGCAGTTCTTC. Amino acids: CASTGYNEQFF. Full variable domain (missing parts from reference TRBV28 and TRBJ2-1): DVKVTQSSRYLVKRTGEKVFLECVQDMDHENMFWYRQDPGLGLRLIYFSYDVKMKEKGDIPEGYSVSREKKERFSLILESASTNQTSMYLCASTGYNEQFFGPGTRLTVL.

This clonotype occurred a few times. V and J are TRBV7-3 and TRBJ2-2; D is possibly TRBD1 (5 bases). Germline CDR1 and CDR2: SGHTA and FQGTGA. Trimming took 9 bases from V and 0 from J, leaving 8 bases between them. The CDR3 is 13 residues long. In nucleotides, the CDR3 is TGTGCCAGTTCGACAGCGAACACCGGGGAGCTGTTTTTT. This codes for CASSTANTGELFF.

This clonotype has only one observation. The chain is built from TRBV19 and TRBJ1-5; 7 nucleotides agree with TRBD1. Trimming removed 2 bases from V and 2 bases from J; junction bases left unmatched: 3. The germline V gene has CDR1 LNHDA and CDR2 SQIVND (reference sequence). The CDR3 loop spans 15 amino acids. The CDR3 DNA reads TGTGCCAGTAGTATAAGCACAGGGGGCAATCAGCCCCAGCATTTT. This codes for CASSISTGGNQPQHF.

This rearrangement joins TRBV6-2 or TRBV6-3 to TRBJ1-5; TRBD1 is a possible D gene (6 bases). Germline-derived CDR1 and CDR2 are MNHEY and SVGEGT. This CDR3 is built from 15 residues. V lost 4 bases, J lost 3 bases, and 13 bases lay in between. The CDR3 protein is CASSFYGGVNQPQHF. The CDR3 DNA reads TGTGCCAGCAGTTTTTACGGGGGCGTCAATCAGCCCCAGCATTTT.

This clonotype was seen only a few times. The J gene is TRBJ2-1, the V gene TRBV16; D perhaps matches TRBD1 (6 bases). Trimming shortened V by 4 bases and J by 2 bases, and 9 bases separated the two germline ends. The length of the CDR3 is 14 residues. Germline-derived CDR1 and CDR2 are KGHSY and FQNENV. The CDR3 DNA follows: TGTGCCAGCAGCCGTCGACAGGCCTACAATGAGCAGTTCTTC. It is translated as CASSRRQAYNEQFF.

The rearrangement joins TRBV5-1 to TRBJ2-1; a weak D match, TRBD1 (5 bases). The CDR3 runs to 15 residues. In germline, CDR1 is SGHRS, CDR2 YFSETQ. V lost 0 bases, J lost 4 bases, and 11 bases lay in between. CDR3 sequence (DNA): TGCGCCAGCAGCTTGGATCCAGGGCTTTACAATGAGCAGTTCTTC. Its protein is CASSLDPGLYNEQFF.

This clonotype was seen once. The rearrangement joins TRBV12-3 or TRBV12-4 to TRBJ2-5; the match to TRBD2 covers 15 bases. The CDR3 runs 18 residues. With V trimmed by 5 bases and J by 4 bases, 11 bases remained unmatched. CDR3 coding DNA: TGTGCCAGCAGTCCCTTTGGACTAGCGGGAGGGCTGGGAGAGACCCAGTACTTC. Its translation is CASSPFGLAGGLGETQYF.

This chain uses TRBV12-3 or TRBV12-4 with TRBJ1-2; D may be TRBD1 (6 bases). The CDR3 sequence is 14 residues long. The germline V and J ends were trimmed by 6 bases and 7 bases, with 18 bases remaining between them. The CDR3 nucleotides read TGTGCCAGCAGATCGGCACAGGGACGTGGTGGCTACACCTTC. It codes for CASRSAQGRGGYTF.

This sequence joins TRBV6-5 and TRBJ1-2, with a weak D call TRBD1 (5 bases). Germline V CDR1 and CDR2: MNHEY, SVGAGI. The V end lost 5 bases, the J end lost 7 bases, and 17 bases lay between the germline ends. The CDR3 consists of 14 residues. Written as DNA, the CDR3 is TGTGCCAGCAGTCGGGAACCTGGGGGAGGTGGCTACACCTTC. Protein product: CASSREPGGGGYTF.

The CDR3 is CASSTGEGELFF. As DNA, the CDR3 is TGTGCCAGCAGCACAGGGGAGGGGGAGCTGTTTTTT. This sequence joins TRBV6-5 and TRBJ2-2, with TRBD1 matching 7 bases. Germline values: CDR1 MNHEY, CDR2 SVGAGI. With 6 bases clipped from V and 8 bases from J, the junction kept 3 bases outside the gene matches. This CDR3 is 12 amino acids long.

This clonotype was picked up many times. The rearrangement uses TRBV4-3 and TRBJ2-1, with TRBD2 matching 10 bases. Trimming removed 0 bases from V and 1 base from J; junction bases left unmatched: 12. The CDR3 spans 20 residues. CDR1 LGHNA and CDR2 YSLEER come from the germline V gene. CDR3 coding DNA: TGCGCCAGCAGCCAAGATGGCCGAGCGGGAGGGGGGCCATCCTACAATGAGCAGTTCTTC. As protein: CASSQDGRAGGGPSYNEQFF.

The chain is built from TRBV19 and TRBJ2-1; D is perhaps TRBD1 (6 bases). V lost 0 bases, J lost 9 bases, and 9 bases lay in between. Germline CDR1 and CDR2: LNHDA and SQIVND (reference sequence). CDR3 length: 13 amino acids. The CDR3 spells CASSIDIRGEQFF. In DNA, the CDR3 is TGTGCCAGTAGTATAGATATCAGGGGTGAGCAGTTCTTC.

This clonotype has only a few counts. The V call is TRBV5-1, the J call TRBJ2-7; 7 positions agree with TRBD1. This CDR3 region has 14 residues. Trimming at V came to 0 bases and at J to 3 bases, leaving 3 bases not matched to a gene. CDR1 is SGHRS, CDR2 YFSETQ, per germline. CDR3 in amino acids: CASSLGDSDYEQYF. The CDR3, as DNA: TGCGCCAGCAGCTTGGGGGACAGTGACTACGAGCAGTACTTC.

This clonotype was found a few times. The gene calls are TRBV7-2 and TRBJ1-1; D is unresolved. V was clipped by 5 bases and J by 1 base, with 14 bases between them. The CDR3 sequence is 15 residues long. Germline CDR1 SGHTA, CDR2 FQGNSA. The CDR3 DNA follows: TGTGCCAGCAGCCCGCACCCGGGTACGAACACTGAAGCTTTCTTT. Residues: CASSPHPGTNTEAFF.

In regard to this clonotype: A much larger clonotype is one base distant, so this may be a read error. The chain uses TRBV5-1 and TRBJ1-2; 7 nucleotides agree with TRBD1. CDR1 SGHRS and CDR2 YFSETQ come from the germline V gene. Trimming cost V 0 bases and J 8 bases; bases outside gene matches: 4. The CDR3 has 13 residues. This CDR3 is CASSLDRGLGYTF. The CDR3 DNA sequence: TGCGCCAGCAGCTTGGATAGGGGGCTAGGCTACACCTTC.